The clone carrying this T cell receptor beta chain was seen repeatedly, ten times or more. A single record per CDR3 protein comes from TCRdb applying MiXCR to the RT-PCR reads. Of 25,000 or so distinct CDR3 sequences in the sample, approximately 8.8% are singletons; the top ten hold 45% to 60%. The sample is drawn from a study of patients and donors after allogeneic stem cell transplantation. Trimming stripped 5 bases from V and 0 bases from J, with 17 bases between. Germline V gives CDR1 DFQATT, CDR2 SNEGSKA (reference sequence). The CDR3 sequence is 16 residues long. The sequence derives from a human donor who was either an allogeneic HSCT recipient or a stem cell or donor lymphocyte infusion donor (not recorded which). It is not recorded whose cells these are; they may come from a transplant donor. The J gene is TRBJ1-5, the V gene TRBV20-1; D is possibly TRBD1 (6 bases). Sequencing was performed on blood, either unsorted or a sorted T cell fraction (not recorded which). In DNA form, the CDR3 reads TGCAGTGCTGAGGGGCGACAGGTCCATAGCAATCAGCCCCAGCATTTT. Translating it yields CSAEGRQVHSNQPQHF.